A selection of T cell receptor beta chains follows, all from one sample in a study of response to subunit inactivated influenza vaccine. TCRdb reprocessed the RT-PCR reads via MiXCR and lists one record per CDR3 protein. The sample has about 780,000 distinct CDR3 sequences, 15% to 20% seen once. The source material was PBMCs from blood, sampled 4 to 6 days after vaccination. The receptors derive from a man between 50 and 59 years old who received an inactivated influenza vaccine. The CDR3 runs from the conserved cysteine through the conserved F or W. The order of the fields is D gene, J gene, V gene, CDR3 protein. D genes are given only for firm matches.

>NA|TRBJ2-7|TRBV5-1
CASSSGGDRSYEQYF
>TRBD2|TRBJ2-3|TRBV20-1
CSAAGGVAGVTDTQYF
>NA|TRBJ2-5|TRBV12-3/TRBV12-4
CASRFSAQETQYF
>NA|TRBJ2-3|TRBV20-1
CSATEPTDTQYF
>NA|TRBJ1-2|TRBV5-1
CASTMGGNDYGYTF
>NA|TRBJ2-1|TRBV11-2
CASRPGSGGNEQFF
>TRBD1|TRBJ2-1|TRBV7-3
CASSSSTGGVEQFF
>NA|TRBJ2-7|TRBV29-1
CSVQTWGEQYF
>NA|TRBJ1-1|TRBV7-2
CASSAGRTNTEAFF
>NA|TRBJ2-4|TRBV7-2
CASSMGQRGNIQYF